This T cell receptor beta chain was documented in a study of shared clonotypes between healthy human individuals. Across the study: Serving as donors were two women and a few men, whose ages spanned 18 to 49.

Points on this clone: Antigen: not known.

Study-wide results and caveats: Several donors showed sharing of approximately 5% of naive CD4 clonotypes. Enrolling few donors narrowed the genetic and exposure-history diversity that was represented. Sampling was confined to blood; repertoires within tissues likely differ.

Libraries were prepared by immunoSEQ multiplex PCR; TCRdb keeps only in-frame clonotypes and omits some of them. The table lists some 2.1 million clones, over 85% of them singletons. Selected positively for CCR7 and CD45RO-negative, naive CD8 cells excluded terminally differentiated effector memory CD45RA+ cells. Between the trimmed V and J ends, which lost 6 bases and 1 base, there was a span of 9 bases. Germline lookup yields CDR1 SNHLY and CDR2 FYNNEI. The CDR3 is 13 amino acids. The origin of this receptor is a man in his late teens or twenties in good health. V and J are TRBV2 and TRBJ1-1; D unresolved. Sequencing was carried out using naive CD8+ T cells sorted from blood. As DNA, the CDR3 is TGTGCCAGCAGAACCACAGCGAACACTGAAGCTTTCTTT. It yields the protein CASRTTANTEAFF.